This passage covers 31 T cell receptor beta chains from one sample sequenced in a study of sequential checkpoint blockade in melanoma. Treatment indicated: randomized to nivolumab then ipilimumab (arm A) or the reverse (arm B). TCRdb keeps only in-frame clones here, not all; method: immunoSEQ multiplex PCR. The sample includes 17,000 or so clones, approximately 66% of them seen just once. The sample consisted of CD8+ T cells sorted from blood (inferred from file names), taken from a patient given nivolumab and ipilimumab in sequence. The receptors originated from a human donor with melanoma.

The chain joins TRBV21-1 to TRBJ1-4; TRBD1 is the table's D call, not checked against the DNA. TRBV21-1 is reported as a pseudogene. The CDR3 runs 15 residues. The CDR3 region has the DNA TGTGCCAGCAGCACAAGGACATTCTTGGACGAAAAACTGTTTTTT. Encoded protein: CASSTRTFLDEKLFF.

The chain carries TRBV7-9 and TRBJ2-1, with a weak D call TRBD1 (5 bases). This CDR3 contains 13 residues. Germline lookup yields CDR1 SEHNR and CDR2 FQNEAQ (reference sequence). Trimming stripped 1 base from V and 4 bases from J, with 5 bases between. The CDR3 DNA reads as TGTGCCAGCAGCTTAGGACAGTACAATGAGCAGTTCTTC. It encodes CASSLGQYNEQFF.

This clone came up once. CDR3 loop: CASSHPIRNGRAGETQYF. Written as DNA, the CDR3 is TGCGCCAGCAGCCATCCCATTAGAAACGGGAGGGCGGGAGAGACCCAGTACTTC. The genes are TRBV4-3 and TRBJ2-5, with TRBD2 matching over 8 bases. The germline V gene has CDR1 LGHNA and CDR2 YSLEER. The ends lost 3 bases at V and 4 bases at J; junction bases unmatched: 16. The CDR3 consists of 18 residues.

J is TRBJ2-1 and V is TRBV30; D may be TRBD2 (7 bases). With 2 bases removed from V and 9 bases from J, the gap between germline ends came to 26 bases. This CDR3 has 17 amino acids. Germline V lookup: CDR1 GTSNPN, CDR2 SVGIG (reference sequence). This CDR3 is CAWSTPPGGPPPGEQFF. DNA for the CDR3: TGTGCCTGGAGTACTCCCCCCGGGGGGCCCCCCCCAGGTGAGCAGTTCTTC.

There are a few counts of this clone. The chain couples TRBV6-5 to TRBJ2-7; 7 bases fit TRBD1. Losses at the gene ends were 8 bases for V and 4 bases for J; bases not matched to a gene: 14. Germline V gene lookup returns CDR1 MNHEY and CDR2 SVGAGI. This CDR3 contains 15 residues. The CDR3 spells CASLRRWDSLYEQYF. CDR3 bases: TGTGCCAGCCTTAGAAGATGGGACAGCCTATACGAGCAGTACTTC.

This clone showed up just a few times. V gene TRBV9 combines with J gene TRBJ1-1; 7 nucleotides match TRBD1. The length of the CDR3 is 14 residues. J was trimmed by 1 base and V by 3 bases; bases with no gene match: 3. Germline V gene sequence: CDR1 SGDLS, CDR2 YYNGEE. This CDR3 reads CASSGGTANTEAFF. CDR3 nucleotides: TGTGCCAGCAGCGGGGGGACAGCGAACACTGAAGCTTTCTTT.

The chain carries TRBV11-2 and TRBJ1-4; TRBD1 matches 9 bases. Germline V lookup: CDR1 SGHAT, CDR2 FQNNGV. The CDR3 contains 13 residues. With 8 bases clipped from V and 8 bases from J, the junction kept 6 bases outside the gene matches. As DNA, the CDR3 is TGTGCCAGCGGCGGACAGGGGCGGGAAAAACTGTTTTTT. Translation gives CASGGQGREKLFF.

The chain couples TRBV2 to TRBJ1-2, with 7 bases aligning to TRBD1. Germline V gene lookup returns CDR1 SNHLY and CDR2 FYNNEI. V was clipped by 3 bases and J by 6 bases; unmatched bases: 4. There are 13 residues in the CDR3. CDR3 nucleotides: TGTGCCAGCAGTGAGAACAGGGGTAATGGCTACACCTTC. Amino acid sequence: CASSENRGNGYTF.

The chain employs TRBV4-1 and TRBJ1-1; 8 bases line up with TRBD1. CDR1 is MGHRA, CDR2 YSYEKL, per germline. V dropped 4 bases and J dropped 3; count of bases not matched to a gene: 10. CDR3 length: 16 amino acids. The chain's CDR3 is CASSPPGQVVDTEAFF. The DNA for the CDR3 is TGCGCCAGCAGCCCCCCGGGACAGGTCGTGGACACTGAAGCTTTCTTT.

The chain couples TRBV7-8 to TRBJ2-7; 7 positions match TRBD1. CDR1 and CDR2 (germline): SGHVS, FQNEAQ. The V and J ends lost 0 bases and 3 bases, in that order; junction bases with no gene match: 2. The CDR3 has 14 amino acids. The CDR3 loop is CASSLAGQSYEQYF. The CDR3 coding sequence is TGTGCCAGCAGCTTAGCGGGACAGAGCTACGAGCAGTACTTC.

The CDR3: CASRGKLAGNWDTQYF. The CDR3 DNA follows: TGTGCCAGCAGAGGGAAACTAGCGGGGAATTGGGATACGCAGTATTTT. V and J are TRBV2 and TRBJ2-3, with TRBD2 matching 10 bases. V shed 6 bases and J 6 bases; nucleotides not matched to a gene: 12. The CDR3 spans 16 residues. Germline V gene data show CDR1 as SNHLY and CDR2 as FYNNEI.

This clone was observed a few times. Here the CDR3 reads CASSLNGGAVTEAFF. The DNA for the CDR3 is TGTGCCAGCAGCTTAAATGGGGGCGCGGTCACTGAAGCTTTCTTT. V is TRBV7-3 and J is TRBJ1-1; D is perhaps TRBD1 (6 bases). There are 15 residues in the CDR3. V lost 1 base, J lost 4 bases, and 13 bases lay in between. CDR1 is SGHTA and CDR2 is FQGTGA in the germline V gene.

This sequence joins TRBV4-1 and TRBJ1-2; 11 nucleotides match TRBD1. V lost 4 bases, J lost 5 bases, and 9 bases stayed unmatched. CDR1 MGHRA and CDR2 YSYEKL come from the germline V gene. There are 16 residues in the CDR3. DNA of the CDR3: TGCGCCAGCAGCCCGAAGACGGACAGGGGGCAATATGGCTACACCTTC. Its translation is CASSPKTDRGQYGYTF.

The chain combines TRBV7-9 with TRBJ2-3, with a tentative D call TRBD1 (6 bases). CDR1 SEHNR and CDR2 FQNEAQ come from the germline V gene (reference sequence). The CDR3 loop spans 13 amino acids. The V gene lost 2 bases and the J gene lost 6 bases, with 9 bases spanning the gap. The CDR3 here is CASSLNREDTQYF. The CDR3, as DNA: TGTGCCAGCAGCTTAAACAGGGAGGATACGCAGTATTTT. The variable domain in full, with the rest retrieved from reference TRBV7-9 and TRBJ2-3, is DTGVSQNPRHKITKRGQNVTFRCDPISEHNRLYWYRQTLGQGPEFLTYFQNEAQLEKSRLLSDRFSAERPKGSFSTLEIQRTEQGDSAMYLCASSLNREDTQYFGPGTRLTVL.

This clone appeared a single time. This chain connects TRBV5-1 to TRBJ1-2; D possibly corresponds to TRBD1 (6 bases). The CDR3 covers 15 residues. Germline CDR1 is SGHRS and CDR2 is YFSETQ. The V end lost 0 bases, the J end lost 12 bases, and 21 bases lay between the germline ends. CDR3 coding DNA: TGCGCCAGCAGCTTGGTGCCAGGGGATAGGAGTGGGGACACCTTC. It yields the protein CASSLVPGDRSGDTF.

The chain combines TRBV19 with TRBJ1-1, with D maybe TRBD1 (5 bases). This CDR3 region has 14 residues. Germline loops: CDR1 LNHDA, CDR2 SQIVND (reference sequence). V gave up 8 bases and J gave up 0 bases, with 13 bases separating them. The CDR3 nucleotides read TGTGCCAGTGGCGGGGCGGGGATGAACACTGAAGCTTTCTTT. Its protein product is CASGGAGMNTEAFF.

This clone has a handful of counts. The V call is TRBV19, the J call TRBJ2-1, with no clear D. Germline V CDR1 and CDR2: LNHDA, SQIVND (reference sequence). CDR3 length: 15 residues. V was clipped by 2 bases and J by 0 bases, with 8 bases between them. CDR3 sequence reads: CASSIPRSSYNEQFF. The CDR3 nucleotides read TGTGCCAGTAGTATACCTAGGAGCTCCTACAATGAGCAGTTCTTC.

The chain is built from TRBV19 and TRBJ2-3; 10 positions match TRBD2. V shed 0 bases, J shed 2 bases, and the junction held 2 bases outside the gene matches. Germline V gene sequence: CDR1 LNHDA, CDR2 SQIVND (reference sequence). This CDR3 contains 16 residues. CDR3 residues: CASSIELAGTTDTQYF. CDR3 DNA: TGTGCCAGTAGTATAGAACTAGCGGGGACCACAGATACGCAGTATTTT.

The gene calls are TRBV6-6 and TRBJ1-1; D is undetermined. The CDR3 is made up of 15 amino acids. Deletions cut 5 bases from V and 1 base from J, with 14 bases between. Germline V CDR1 and CDR2: MNHNY, SVGAGI (reference sequence). The CDR3 nucleotides are TGTGCCAGCAGTGGGGAGAAGGGTGCGAACACTGAAGCTTTCTTT. It encodes CASSGEKGANTEAFF.

This clone was seen only a few times. The gene calls are TRBV13 and TRBJ2-4, with a tentative D call TRBD1 (5 bases). Trimming left V 1 base short and J 9 bases short, with 22 bases between. Germline V CDR1 and CDR2: PRHDT, FYEKMQ (reference sequence). The CDR3 has 17 amino acids. The CDR3 bases are TGTGCCAGCAGCTTAGAGCTCACAGGCGGTAGCCAAGGCATTCAGTACTTC. Translating it yields CASSLELTGGSQGIQYF.

The CDR3 DNA reads as TGTGCCAGCAGTTTAGGGGGGGGGTACGAGCAGTACTTC. It translates to CASSLGGGYEQYF. The rearrangement links TRBV27 to TRBJ2-7; 7 bases map to TRBD2. The J segment lost 4 bases and the V segment lost 2 bases, leaving 2 bases of the junction unmatched. Germline CDR1 and CDR2: MNHEY and SMNVEV (reference sequence). This CDR3 is 13 amino acids long.

The CDR3 protein is CSVGRTEAFF. For the CDR3, the DNA is TGCAGCGTTGGCAGGACTGAAGCTTTCTTT. The genes are TRBV29-1 and TRBJ1-1; no definite D call. Trimming took off 4 bases at V and 5 bases at J, with 5 bases between the two ends. CDR3 length: 10 amino acids. Germline V CDR1 and CDR2: SQVTM, ANQGSEA.

This clone has more than one count but fewer than ten. The V and J genes are TRBV5-1 and TRBJ1-1, with a weak D call TRBD1 (5 bases). The CDR3 length is 15 residues. The ends were cut back, 3 bases at V and 1 base at J, with 13 bases in the middle. Germline V CDR1 and CDR2: SGHRS, YFSETQ. CDR3 sequence: CASSSSFQGNTEAFF. In DNA, the CDR3 is TGCGCCAGCAGCTCGTCCTTCCAGGGGAACACTGAAGCTTTCTTT.

This chain joins TRBV9 and TRBJ2-5, with D possibly matching TRBD2 (6 bases). Trimming took off 4 bases at V and 1 base at J, with 14 bases between the two ends. CDR1 and CDR2 from the germline V gene are SGDLS and YYNGEE. The CDR3 length is 15 residues. CDR3 loop: CASSPGGRAQETQYF. CDR3 nucleotide sequence: TGTGCCAGCAGCCCAGGAGGGCGGGCCCAAGAGACCCAGTACTTC.

The genes are TRBV7-8 and TRBJ1-5; possible D gene TRBD1, 5 bases. Per the germline V gene, CDR1 is SGHVS and CDR2 is FQNEAQ. Trimming stripped 5 bases from V and 1 base from J, with 12 bases between. This CDR3 has 15 amino acids. The CDR3, as DNA: TGTGCCAGCAGCCGACCAGGGAAAAGCAATCAGCCCCAGCATTTT. Its protein is CASSRPGKSNQPQHF.

V usage is TRBV7-9 and J usage is TRBJ2-5; the match to TRBD2 covers 7 bases. The CDR3 contains 13 residues. J lost 5 bases, V lost 5 bases, and 5 bases had no gene match. Per germline, CDR1 SEHNR and CDR2 FQNEAQ (reference sequence). CDR3 region: CASSLEGGETQYF. The DNA of the CDR3 is TGTGCCAGCAGCCTGGAGGGAGGGGAGACCCAGTACTTC.

A few counts support this clone. This sequence joins TRBV19 and TRBJ1-1, with 8 positions matching TRBD1. This CDR3 has 13 amino acids. Germline CDR1 and CDR2: LNHDA and SQIVND (reference sequence). J gave up 4 bases and V 8 bases, and 6 bases lay outside the gene matches. CDR3: CASRQGAGTEAFF. The CDR3 nucleotides are TGTGCCAGTCGGCAGGGGGCTGGCACTGAAGCTTTCTTT.

V is TRBV7-9 and J is TRBJ2-1; tentatively, D is TRBD2 (6 bases). Trimming stripped 1 base from V and 9 bases from J, with 10 bases between. This CDR3 is 13 amino acids long. Germline assignment: CDR1 SEHNR and CDR2 FQNEAQ (reference sequence). The CDR3 nucleotides are TGTGCCAGCAGCTTAGATCGCGGGGCTGAGCAGTTCTTC. Its protein product is CASSLDRGAEQFF.

The V gene is TRBV9, the J gene TRBJ2-6, with 10 bases that match TRBD1. The germline V gene has CDR1 SGDLS and CDR2 YYNGEE. V shed 0 bases, J shed 1 base, and the junction held 7 bases outside the gene matches. CDR3 length: 19 residues. DNA of the CDR3: TGTGCCAGCAGCGTAGCTCGGCGGGACAGGGGTTCTGGGGCCAACGTCCTGACTTTC. It yields the protein CASSVARRDRGSGANVLTF.

There are a few counts of this clone. The genes are TRBV5-8 and TRBJ1-1, with unresolved D. The germline gives CDR1 SGHTS, CDR2 YDEGEE. With 0 bases removed from V and 11 bases from J, the gap between germline ends came to 20 bases. The CDR3 runs to 15 residues. In DNA, the CDR3 is TGTGCCAGCAGCTTGGGGGAGGGCTCCTTGAATTGGGCTTTCTTT. Amino acid sequence: CASSLGEGSLNWAFF.

CDR3 in amino acids: CASKHSNQPQHF. The CDR3 DNA is TGTGCCAGTAAGCATAGCAATCAGCCCCAGCATTTT. The gene calls are TRBV19 and TRBJ1-5; D uncertain. The CDR3 is 12 amino acids. Germline-derived CDR1 and CDR2 are LNHDA and SQIVND (reference sequence). Trimming took 7 bases from V and 0 from J, leaving 4 bases between them.